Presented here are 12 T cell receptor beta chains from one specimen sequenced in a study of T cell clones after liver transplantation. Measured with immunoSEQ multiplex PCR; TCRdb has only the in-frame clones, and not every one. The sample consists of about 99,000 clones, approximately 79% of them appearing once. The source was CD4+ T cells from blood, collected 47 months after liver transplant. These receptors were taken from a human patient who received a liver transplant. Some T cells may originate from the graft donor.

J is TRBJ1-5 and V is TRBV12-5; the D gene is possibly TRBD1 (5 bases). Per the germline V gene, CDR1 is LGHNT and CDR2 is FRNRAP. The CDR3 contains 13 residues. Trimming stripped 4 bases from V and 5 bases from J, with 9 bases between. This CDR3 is CASGSGRHQPQHF. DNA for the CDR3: TGTGCTAGTGGTTCGGGACGGCATCAGCCCCAGCATTTT.

CDR3 residues: CASSLMPRRTDTQYF. As DNA, the CDR3 is TGTGCCAGCAGCTTAATGCCTAGGAGGACAGATACGCAGTATTTT. The chain uses TRBV7-3 and TRBJ2-3; tentatively, D is TRBD2 (5 bases). Trimming left V 1 base short and J 3 bases short, with 11 bases between. This CDR3 region has 15 residues. Germline V gene lookup returns CDR1 SGHTA and CDR2 FQGTGA.

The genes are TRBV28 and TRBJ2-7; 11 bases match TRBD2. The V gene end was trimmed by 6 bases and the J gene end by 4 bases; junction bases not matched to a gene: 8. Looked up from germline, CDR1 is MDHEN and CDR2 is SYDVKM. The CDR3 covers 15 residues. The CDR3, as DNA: TGTGCCAGCAGAGTCACTAGCGGGAGTAAATACGAGCAGTACTTC. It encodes CASRVTSGSKYEQYF.

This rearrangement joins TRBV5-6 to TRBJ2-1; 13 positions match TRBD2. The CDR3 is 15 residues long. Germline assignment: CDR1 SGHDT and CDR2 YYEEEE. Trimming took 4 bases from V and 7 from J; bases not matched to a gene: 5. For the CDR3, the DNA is TGTGCCAGCAGCAGACTAGCGGGAGGAGTAAATGAGCAGTTCTTC. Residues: CASSRLAGGVNEQFF.

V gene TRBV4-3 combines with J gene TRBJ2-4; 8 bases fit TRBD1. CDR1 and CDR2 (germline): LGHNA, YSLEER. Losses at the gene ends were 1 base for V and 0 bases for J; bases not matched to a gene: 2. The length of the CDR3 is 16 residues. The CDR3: CASSQGQGAAKNIQYF. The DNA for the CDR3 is TGCGCCAGCAGCCAAGGGCAGGGGGCAGCCAAAAACATTCAGTACTTC.

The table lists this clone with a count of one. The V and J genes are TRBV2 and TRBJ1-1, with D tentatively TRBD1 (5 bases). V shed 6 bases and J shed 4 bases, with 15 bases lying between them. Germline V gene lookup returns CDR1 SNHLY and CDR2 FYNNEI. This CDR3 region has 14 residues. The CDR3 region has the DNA TGTGCCAGCAGGAGAAGGCAGGGAGGCACTGAAGCTTTCTTT. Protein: CASRRRQGGTEAFF.

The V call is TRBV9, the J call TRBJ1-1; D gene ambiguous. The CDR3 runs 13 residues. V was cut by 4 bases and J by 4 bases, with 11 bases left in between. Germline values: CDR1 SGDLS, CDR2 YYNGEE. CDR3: CASSPSGATEAFF. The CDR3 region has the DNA TGTGCCAGCAGCCCGTCTGGTGCCACTGAAGCTTTCTTT.

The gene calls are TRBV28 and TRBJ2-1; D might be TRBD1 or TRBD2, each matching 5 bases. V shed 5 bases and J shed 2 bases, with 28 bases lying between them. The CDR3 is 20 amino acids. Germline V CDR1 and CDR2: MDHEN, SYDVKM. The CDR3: CASSGPLGTASFGTYNEQFF. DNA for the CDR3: TGTGCCAGCAGTGGGCCCCTGGGGACCGCATCCTTCGGGACCTACAATGAGCAGTTCTTC. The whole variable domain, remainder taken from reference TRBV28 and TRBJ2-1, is DVKVTQSSRYLVKRTGEKVFLECVQDMDHENMFWYRQDPGLGLRLIYFSYDVKMKEKGDIPEGYSVSREKKERFSLILESASTNQTSMYLCASSGPLGTASFGTYNEQFFGPGTRLTVL.

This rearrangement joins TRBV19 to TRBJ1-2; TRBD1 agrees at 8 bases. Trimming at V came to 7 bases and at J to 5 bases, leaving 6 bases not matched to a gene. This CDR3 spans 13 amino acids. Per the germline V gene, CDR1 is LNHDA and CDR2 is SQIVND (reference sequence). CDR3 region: CASNRGGLYGYTF. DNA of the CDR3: TGTGCCAGTAACAGGGGGGGGCTATATGGCTACACCTTC.

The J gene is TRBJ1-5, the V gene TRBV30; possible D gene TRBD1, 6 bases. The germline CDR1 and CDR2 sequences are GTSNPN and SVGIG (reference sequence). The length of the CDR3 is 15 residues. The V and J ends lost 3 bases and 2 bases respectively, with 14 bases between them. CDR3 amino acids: CAWSLQGGGNQPQHF. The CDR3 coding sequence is TGTGCCTGGAGCTTACAGGGCGGTGGCAATCAGCCCCAGCATTTT.

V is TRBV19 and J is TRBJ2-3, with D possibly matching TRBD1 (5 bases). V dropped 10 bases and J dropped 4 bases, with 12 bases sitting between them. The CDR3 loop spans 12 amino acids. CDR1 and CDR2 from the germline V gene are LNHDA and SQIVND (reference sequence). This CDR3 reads CATGAGADTQYF. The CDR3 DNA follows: TGTGCCACTGGGGCTGGGGCAGATACGCAGTATTTT.

As DNA, the CDR3 is TGTGCCAGCAGCTTAGGTACAGGCCAACAAGAGACCCAGTACTTC. Residues: CASSLGTGQQETQYF. The chain is built from TRBV7-8 and TRBJ2-5; D perhaps matches TRBD1 (5 bases). Germline-derived CDR1 and CDR2 are SGHVS and FQNEAQ. The V gene lost 1 base and the J gene lost 2 bases, with 11 bases spanning the gap. This CDR3 has 15 residues.